Below are 14 T cell receptor beta chains sequenced from a single sample in a study of blood T cell repertoires in COVID-19. Using immunoSEQ multiplex PCR, the repertoire was profiled, and TCRdb retains in-frame clones only, with some absent. Of approximately 160,000 clones in the sample, under 85% were seen once. Input material: peripheral blood. The receptors shown here come from a man in his 60s who had recovered from COVID-19.

CDR3 DNA sequence: TGTGCCAGCAGCCAAGAGGGGGCCTTAGATACGCAGTATTTT. It translates to CASSQEGALDTQYF. The V call is TRBV3-1 (or the pseudogene TRBV3-2), the J call TRBJ2-3; D is possibly TRBD1 (6 bases). This CDR3 has 14 residues. V was clipped by 0 bases and J by 5 bases, with 9 bases between them. CDR1 and CDR2 from the germline V gene are LGHDT and YNNKEL (reference sequence).

The V gene is TRBV21-1, the J gene TRBJ2-3; whether TRBD2, the table's D call, matches the DNA was not checked. TRBV21-1 is an annotated pseudogene. The CDR3 runs 14 residues. CDR3 sequence reads: CASSAGGEFDTQYF. CDR3 bases: TGTGCCAGCAGCGCCGGAGGGGAATTCGATACGCAGTATTTT.

This clone was counted only a few times. The genes are TRBV6-5 and TRBJ1-2; the D gene is possibly TRBD1 (6 bases). The CDR3 runs 16 residues. CDR1 is MNHEY, CDR2 SVGAGI, per germline. Trimming removed 0 bases from V and 5 bases from J, with 16 bases in between. The CDR3 loop reads CASSYSRDTDHYGYTF. CDR3 sequence (DNA): TGTGCCAGCAGTTACTCGAGGGACACCGACCATTATGGCTACACCTTC.

The V and J genes are TRBV3-1 (or the pseudogene TRBV3-2) and TRBJ2-3; possibly TRBD2 for D (7 bases). V lost 4 bases to trimming and J lost 2 bases, with 19 bases between them. Per germline, CDR1 LGHDT and CDR2 YNNKEL (reference sequence). The CDR3 runs 17 residues. This chain's CDR3 is CASSLPRGGGSTDTQYF. The CDR3 coding sequence is TGTGCCAGCAGCCTACCCCGGGGAGGGGGATCCACAGATACGCAGTATTTT.

CDR3 protein: CASSLATANTEAFF. In nucleotides, the CDR3 is TGTGCCAGCAGCTTAGCGACTGCGAACACTGAAGCTTTCTTT. The V and J genes are TRBV7-2 and TRBJ1-1, with D uncertain. Trimming pared 0 bases from V and 1 base from J, leaving 6 bases between. The germline V gene encodes CDR1 SGHTA and CDR2 FQGNSA. This CDR3 has 14 residues.

This clone was seen a single time. The chain has TRBV7-3 and TRBJ2-2; D might be TRBD2 (7 bases). CDR3 length: 16 residues. V lost 5 bases, J lost 2 bases, and 15 bases lay in between. The germline gives CDR1 SGHTA, CDR2 FQGTGA. CDR3 DNA sequence: TGTGCCAGCAGCCCTAACGGGGGGCGAAACACCGGGGAGCTGTTTTTT. It yields the protein CASSPNGGRNTGELFF.

This chain connects TRBV7-6 to TRBJ2-7, with D possibly TRBD2 on 5 matching bases. Germline values: CDR1 SGHVS, CDR2 FNYEAQ. V lost 5 bases and J lost 9, with 17 bases in between. The CDR3 length is 13 residues. CDR3 loop: CASSPGGGLAQYF. For the CDR3, the DNA is TGTGCCAGCAGCCCGGGCGGAGGTCTGGCGCAGTACTTC.

The chain combines TRBV3-1 (or the pseudogene TRBV3-2) with TRBJ2-1, with TRBD2 matching 14 bases. Per the germline V gene, CDR1 is LGHDT and CDR2 is YNNKEL (reference sequence). Trimming at V came to 4 bases and at J to 8 bases, leaving 10 bases not matched to a gene. CDR3 length equals 17 residues. The CDR3, as DNA: TGTGCCAGCAGCCCCCGACTAGCGGGGGGGCCTTTTCATGAGCAGTTCTTC. This codes for CASSPRLAGGPFHEQFF.

The V and J genes are TRBV12-3 or TRBV12-4 and TRBJ1-1; no clear D gene. V was clipped by 7 bases and J by 4 bases, with 13 bases between them. This CDR3 has 13 amino acids. This CDR3 reads CASNGDERTEAFF. DNA of the CDR3: TGTGCCAGCAATGGAGACGAACGCACTGAAGCTTTCTTT.

The V call is TRBV11-1, the J call TRBJ2-3; 11 nucleotides match TRBD2. This CDR3 is 16 amino acids long. Germline V gene data show CDR1 as SGHAT and CDR2 as FQDESV (reference sequence). Trimming at V came to 2 bases and at J to 4 bases, leaving 5 bases not matched to a gene. CDR3 nucleotides: TGTGCCAGCAGCTTATTGGGGGGACTAGCGGCAGATACGCAGTATTTT. It specifies CASSLLGGLAADTQYF.

The chain combines TRBV9 with TRBJ2-2; 8 positions agree with TRBD2. This CDR3 is 17 amino acids long. V dropped 3 bases and J dropped 2; count of bases not matched to a gene: 9. Per germline, CDR1 SGDLS and CDR2 YYNGEE. The CDR3: CASSARPGLGNTGELFF. For the CDR3, the DNA is TGTGCCAGCAGCGCCAGACCGGGACTAGGTAACACCGGGGAGCTGTTTTTT.

The genes are TRBV6-5 and TRBJ1-1, with 7 bases aligning to TRBD1. Losses at the gene ends were 0 bases for V and 5 bases for J; bases not matched to a gene: 6. The CDR3 is 15 residues long. Per the germline V gene, CDR1 is MNHEY and CDR2 is SVGAGI. This CDR3 reads CASSYSRGGKTEAFF. The CDR3 DNA is TGTGCCAGCAGTTACTCGAGAGGGGGCAAGACTGAAGCTTTCTTT.

The chain joins TRBV19 to TRBJ2-2; D is possibly TRBD1 (6 bases). Germline V lookup: CDR1 LNHDA, CDR2 SQIVND (reference sequence). V lost 1 base and J 5 bases, leaving 8 bases between the germline ends. The CDR3 has 14 residues. The CDR3 DNA follows: TGTGCCAGTAGTATAGGGACAGCAACCGGGGAGCTGTTTTTT. Translation: CASSIGTATGELFF.

The rearrangement joins TRBV6-6 to TRBJ2-7, with TRBD1 matching over 10 bases. V lost 8 bases to trimming and J lost 2 bases; unmatched junction nucleotides: 6. Germline CDR1 and CDR2: MNHNY and SVGAGI (reference sequence). The CDR3 is 14 residues long. The CDR3 coding sequence is TGTGCCAGCCAACGGGGGACAGGGGCCTACGAGCAGTACTTC. Amino acids: CASQRGTGAYEQYF.